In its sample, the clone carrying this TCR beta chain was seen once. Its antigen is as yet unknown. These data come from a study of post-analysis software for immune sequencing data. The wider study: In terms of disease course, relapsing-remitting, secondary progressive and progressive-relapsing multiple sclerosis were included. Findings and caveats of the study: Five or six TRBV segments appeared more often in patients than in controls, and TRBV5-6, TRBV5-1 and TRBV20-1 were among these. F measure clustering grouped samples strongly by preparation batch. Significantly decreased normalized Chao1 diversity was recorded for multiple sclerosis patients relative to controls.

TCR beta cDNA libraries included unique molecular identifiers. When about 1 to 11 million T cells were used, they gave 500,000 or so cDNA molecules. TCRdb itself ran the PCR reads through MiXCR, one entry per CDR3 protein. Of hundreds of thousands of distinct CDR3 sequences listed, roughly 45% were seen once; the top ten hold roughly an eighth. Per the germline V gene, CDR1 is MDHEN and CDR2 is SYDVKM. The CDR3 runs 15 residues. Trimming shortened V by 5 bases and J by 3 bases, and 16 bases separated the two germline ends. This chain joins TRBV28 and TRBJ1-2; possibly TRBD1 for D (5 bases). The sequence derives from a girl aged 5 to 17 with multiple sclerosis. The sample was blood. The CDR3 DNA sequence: TGTGCCAGCAGTGCCTCCAGGGCCGGGGACTATGGCTACACCTTC. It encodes CASSASRAGDYGYTF.